This T cell receptor beta chain was identified in a study of T cell responses to AZD1222 COVID-19 vaccine. The overall study: Analysis merged second doses at about 4 or about 12 weeks. Study-wide points: Repertoire sampling occurred only after the peak T cell response.

The CDR3 is made up of 16 amino acids. Germline CDR1 reads KGHSH; CDR2 reads LQKENI. Germline trimming cut 1 base from V and 1 base from J; bases unmatched to any gene: 6. A remark on this clone: Its specificity is not known.

The protocol was immunoSEQ multiplex PCR, while the TCRdb copy is restricted to in-frame clones and leaves out a portion. This repertoire shows 120,000 to 150,000 clones, roughly nine tenths found once; its top ten account for roughly 3.1%. The input for sequencing was peripheral blood, taken on day 0 of AZD1222 vaccination. The J gene is TRBJ1-1, the V gene TRBV18; TRBD1 agrees at 7 bases. This receptor was identified in an adult in good health. The CDR3 protein is CASSPQHGTANTEAFF. CDR3 DNA sequence: TGTGCCAGCTCACCACAACACGGGACAGCGAACACTGAAGCTTTCTTT.